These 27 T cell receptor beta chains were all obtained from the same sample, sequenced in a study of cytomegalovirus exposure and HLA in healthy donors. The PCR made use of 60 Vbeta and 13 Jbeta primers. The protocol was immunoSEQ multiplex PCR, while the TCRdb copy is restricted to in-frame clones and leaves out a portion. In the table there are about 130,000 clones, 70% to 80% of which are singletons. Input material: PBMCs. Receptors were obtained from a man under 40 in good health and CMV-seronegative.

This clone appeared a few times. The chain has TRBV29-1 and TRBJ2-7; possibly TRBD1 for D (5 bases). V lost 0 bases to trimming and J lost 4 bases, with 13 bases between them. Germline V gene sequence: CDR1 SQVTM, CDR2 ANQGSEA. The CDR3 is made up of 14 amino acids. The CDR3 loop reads CSVEDTGIPYEQYF. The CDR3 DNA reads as TGCAGCGTTGAAGATACAGGCATACCTTACGAGCAGTACTTC.

In DNA form, the CDR3 reads TGTGCCAGCAGCCCGAGGGATTGGTACTCCTACGAGCAGTACTTC. It codes for CASSPRDWYSYEQYF. The chain has TRBV14 and TRBJ2-7, with D possibly TRBD2 on 5 matching bases. This CDR3 has 15 residues. V gave up 4 bases and J gave up 0 bases, with 13 bases separating them. Germline assignment: CDR1 SGHDN and CDR2 FVKESK.

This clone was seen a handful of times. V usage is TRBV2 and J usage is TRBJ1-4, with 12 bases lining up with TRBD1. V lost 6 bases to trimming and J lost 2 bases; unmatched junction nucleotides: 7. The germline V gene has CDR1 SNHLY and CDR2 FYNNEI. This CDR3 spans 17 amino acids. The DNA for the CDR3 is TGTGCCAGCAGAGTGGGACAGGGGGCGTCTACTAATGAAAAACTGTTTTTT. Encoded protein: CASRVGQGASTNEKLFF. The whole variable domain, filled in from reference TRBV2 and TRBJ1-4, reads EPEVTQTPSHQVTQMGQEVILRCVPISNHLYFYWYRQILGQKVEFLVSFYNNEISEKSEIFDDQFSVERPDGSNFTLKIRSTKLEDSAMYFCASRVGQGASTNEKLFFGSGTQLSVL.

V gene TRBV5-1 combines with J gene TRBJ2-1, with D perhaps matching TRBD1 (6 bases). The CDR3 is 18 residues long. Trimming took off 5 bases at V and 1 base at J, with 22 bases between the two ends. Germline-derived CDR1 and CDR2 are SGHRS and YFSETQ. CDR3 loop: CASRSGPRGHLSYNEQFF. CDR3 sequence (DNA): TGCGCCAGCAGGTCGGGCCCCAGGGGTCACCTTTCCTACAATGAGCAGTTCTTC. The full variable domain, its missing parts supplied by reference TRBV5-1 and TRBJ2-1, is KAGVTQTPRYLIKTRGQQVTLSCSPISGHRSVSWYQQTPGQGLQFLFEYFSETQRNKGNFPGRFSGRQFSNSRSEMNVSTLELGDSALYLCASRSGPRGHLSYNEQFFGPGTRLTVL.

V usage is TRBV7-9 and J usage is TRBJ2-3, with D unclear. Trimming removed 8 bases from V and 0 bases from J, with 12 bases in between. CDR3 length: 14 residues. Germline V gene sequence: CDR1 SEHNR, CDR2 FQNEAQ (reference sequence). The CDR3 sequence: CASFRGTSTDTQYF. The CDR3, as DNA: TGTGCCAGCTTTCGCGGCACGAGCACAGATACGCAGTATTTT.

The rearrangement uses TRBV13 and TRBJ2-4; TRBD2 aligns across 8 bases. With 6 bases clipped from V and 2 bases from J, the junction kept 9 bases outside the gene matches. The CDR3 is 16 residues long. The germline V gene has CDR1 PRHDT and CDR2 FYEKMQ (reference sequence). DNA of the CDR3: TGTGCCAGCAGGCGTCGGGGGGGCGAATCCAAAAACATTCAGTACTTC. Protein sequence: CASRRRGGESKNIQYF.

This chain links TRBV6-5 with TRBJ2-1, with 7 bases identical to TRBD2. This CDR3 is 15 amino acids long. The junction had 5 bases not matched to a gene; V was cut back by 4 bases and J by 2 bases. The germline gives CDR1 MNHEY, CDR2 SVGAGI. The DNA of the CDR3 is TGTGCCAGCAGTTTTAGGGCGGGAGCCTACAATGAGCAGTTCTTC. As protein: CASSFRAGAYNEQFF.

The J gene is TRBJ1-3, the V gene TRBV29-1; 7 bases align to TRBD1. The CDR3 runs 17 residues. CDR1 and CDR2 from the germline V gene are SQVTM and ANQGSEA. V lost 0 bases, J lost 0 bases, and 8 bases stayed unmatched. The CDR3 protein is CSVEEQGGRYSGNTIYF. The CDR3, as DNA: TGCAGCGTTGAAGAGCAGGGGGGCCGATACTCTGGAAACACCATATATTTT.

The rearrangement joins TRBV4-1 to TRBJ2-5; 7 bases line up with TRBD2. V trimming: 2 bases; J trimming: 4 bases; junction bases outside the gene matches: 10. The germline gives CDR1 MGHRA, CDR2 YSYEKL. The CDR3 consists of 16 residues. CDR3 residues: CASSQSGTPVGETQYF. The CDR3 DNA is TGCGCCAGCAGCCAAAGCGGGACTCCCGTAGGAGAGACCCAGTACTTC.

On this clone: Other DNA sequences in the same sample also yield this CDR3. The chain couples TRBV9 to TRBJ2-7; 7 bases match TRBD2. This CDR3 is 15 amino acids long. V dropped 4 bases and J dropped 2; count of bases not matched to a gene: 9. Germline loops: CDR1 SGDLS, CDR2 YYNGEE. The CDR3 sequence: CASSPRLAGAYEQYF. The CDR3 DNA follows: TGTGCCAGCAGCCCCCGACTAGCCGGGGCCTACGAGCAGTACTTC.

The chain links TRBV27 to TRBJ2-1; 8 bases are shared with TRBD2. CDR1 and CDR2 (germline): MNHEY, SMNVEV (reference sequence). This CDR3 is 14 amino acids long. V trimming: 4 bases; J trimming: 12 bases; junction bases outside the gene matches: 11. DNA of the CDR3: TGTGCCAGCAGTTCGTCCAGCGGGAGTGGTCTGCAGTTCTTC. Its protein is CASSSSSGSGLQFF.

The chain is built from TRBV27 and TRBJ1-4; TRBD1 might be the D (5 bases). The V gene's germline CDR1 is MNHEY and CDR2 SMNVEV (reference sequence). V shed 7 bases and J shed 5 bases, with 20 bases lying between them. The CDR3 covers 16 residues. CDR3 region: CASTESGIRFNEKLFF. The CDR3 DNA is TGTGCCAGCACCGAATCAGGGATCCGCTTCAATGAAAAACTGTTTTTT.

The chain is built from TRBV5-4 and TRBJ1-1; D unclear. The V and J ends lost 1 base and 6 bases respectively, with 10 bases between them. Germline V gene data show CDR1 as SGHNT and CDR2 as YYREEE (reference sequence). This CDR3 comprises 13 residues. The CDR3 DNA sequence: TGTGCCAGCAGCTTGTACTCGTTTCCTGAAGCTTTCTTT. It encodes CASSLYSFPEAFF.

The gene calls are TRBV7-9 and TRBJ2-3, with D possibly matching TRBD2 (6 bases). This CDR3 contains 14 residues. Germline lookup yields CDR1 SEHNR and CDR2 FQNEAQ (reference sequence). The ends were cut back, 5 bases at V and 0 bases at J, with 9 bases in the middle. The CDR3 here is CASSGGISTDTQYF. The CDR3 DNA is TGTGCCAGCAGCGGGGGGATAAGCACAGATACGCAGTATTTT.

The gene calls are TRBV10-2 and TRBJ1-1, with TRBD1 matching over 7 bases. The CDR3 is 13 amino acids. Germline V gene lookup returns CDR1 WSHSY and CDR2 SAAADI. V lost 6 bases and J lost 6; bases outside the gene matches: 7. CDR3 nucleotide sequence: TGCGCCAGCAGCTTGACAGGGAGGTCTGAAGCTTTCTTT. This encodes CASSLTGRSEAFF.

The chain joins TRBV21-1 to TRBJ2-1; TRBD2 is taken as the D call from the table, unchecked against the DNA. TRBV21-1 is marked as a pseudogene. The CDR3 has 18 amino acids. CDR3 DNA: TGTGCCAGCAGCAGCTTACCCGCAGCGGGCAAACGGGGTAATGAGCAGTTCTTC. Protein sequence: CASSSLPAAGKRGNEQFF.

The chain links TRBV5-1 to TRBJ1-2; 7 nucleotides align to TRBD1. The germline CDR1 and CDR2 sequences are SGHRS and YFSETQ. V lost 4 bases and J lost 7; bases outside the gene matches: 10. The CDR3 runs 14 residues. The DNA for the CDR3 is TGCGCCAGCAGCCTCCTGATACAGGGGTTTGGCTACACCTTC. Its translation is CASSLLIQGFGYTF. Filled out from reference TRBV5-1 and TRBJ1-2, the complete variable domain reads KAGVTQTPRYLIKTRGQQVTLSCSPISGHRSVSWYQQTPGQGLQFLFEYFSETQRNKGNFPGRFSGRQFSNSRSEMNVSTLELGDSALYLCASSLLIQGFGYTFGSGTRLTVV.

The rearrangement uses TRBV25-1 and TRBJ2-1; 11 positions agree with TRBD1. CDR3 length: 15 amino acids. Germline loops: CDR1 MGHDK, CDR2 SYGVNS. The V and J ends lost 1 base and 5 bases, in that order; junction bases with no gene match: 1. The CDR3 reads CASSEWDRGDNEQFF. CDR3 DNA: TGTGCCAGCAGTGAATGGGACAGGGGGGACAATGAGCAGTTCTTC.

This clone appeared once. CDR3 DNA: TGCGCCAGCAGCTTCAAGGGGGACTATGGCTACACCTTC. This gives the protein CASSFKGDYGYTF. The chain combines TRBV5-1 with TRBJ1-2; perhaps TRBD1 as D (6 bases). The CDR3 sequence is 13 residues long. V dropped 2 bases and J dropped 3 bases, with 8 bases sitting between them. Looked up from germline, CDR1 is SGHRS and CDR2 is YFSETQ.

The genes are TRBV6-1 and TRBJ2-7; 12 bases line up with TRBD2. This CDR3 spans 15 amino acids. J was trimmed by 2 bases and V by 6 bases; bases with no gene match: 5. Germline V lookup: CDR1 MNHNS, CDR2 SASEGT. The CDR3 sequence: CASRELAGGAYEQYF. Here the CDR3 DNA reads TGTGCCAGCAGGGAACTAGCGGGAGGCGCCTACGAGCAGTACTTC.

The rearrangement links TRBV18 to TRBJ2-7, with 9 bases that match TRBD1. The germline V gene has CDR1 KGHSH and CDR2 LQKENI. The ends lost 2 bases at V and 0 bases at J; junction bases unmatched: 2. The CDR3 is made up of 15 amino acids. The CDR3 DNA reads TGTGCCAGCTCACCAGTGACAGGGGGCTCCTACGAGCAGTACTTC. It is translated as CASSPVTGGSYEQYF. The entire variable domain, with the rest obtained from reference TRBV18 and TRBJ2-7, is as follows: NAGVMQNPRHLVRRRGQEARLRCSPMKGHSHVYWYRQLPEEGLKFMVYLQKENIIDESGMPKERFSAEFPKEGPSILRIQQVVRGDSAAYFCASSPVTGGSYEQYFGPGTRLTVT.

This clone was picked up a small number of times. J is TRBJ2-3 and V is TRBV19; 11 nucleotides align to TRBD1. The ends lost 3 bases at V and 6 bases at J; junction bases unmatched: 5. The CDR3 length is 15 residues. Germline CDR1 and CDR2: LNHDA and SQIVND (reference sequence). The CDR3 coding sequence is TGTGCCAGTAGTATTAGCGGACAGGGGGCGGATACGCAGTATTTT. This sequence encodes CASSISGQGADTQYF.

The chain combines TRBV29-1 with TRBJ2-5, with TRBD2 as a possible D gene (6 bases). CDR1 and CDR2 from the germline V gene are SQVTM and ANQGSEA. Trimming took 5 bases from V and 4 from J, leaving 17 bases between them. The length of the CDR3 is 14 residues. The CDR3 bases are TGCAGCGTTAAGAGGGTTCAGGGAGGAGAGACCCAGTACTTC. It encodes CSVKRVQGGETQYF.

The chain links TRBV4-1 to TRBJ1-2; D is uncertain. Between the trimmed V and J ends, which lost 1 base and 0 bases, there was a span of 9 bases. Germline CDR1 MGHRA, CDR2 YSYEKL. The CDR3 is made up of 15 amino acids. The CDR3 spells CASSQGAATNYGYTF. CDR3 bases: TGCGCCAGCAGCCAAGGGGCAGCAACTAACTATGGCTACACCTTC.

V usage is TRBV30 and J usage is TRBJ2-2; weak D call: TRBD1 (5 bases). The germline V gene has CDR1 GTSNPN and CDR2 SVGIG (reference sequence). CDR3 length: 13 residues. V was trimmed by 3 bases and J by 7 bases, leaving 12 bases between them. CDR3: CAWRPQGDGELFF. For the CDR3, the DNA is TGTGCCTGGAGACCCCAGGGCGACGGGGAGCTGTTTTTT.

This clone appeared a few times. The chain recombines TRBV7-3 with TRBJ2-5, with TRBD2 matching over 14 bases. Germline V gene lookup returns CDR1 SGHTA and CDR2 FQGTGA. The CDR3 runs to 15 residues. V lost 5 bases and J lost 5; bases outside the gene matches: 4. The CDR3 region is CASSPGTSGSETQYF. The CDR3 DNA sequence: TGTGCCAGCAGCCCTGGGACTAGCGGGAGCGAGACCCAGTACTTC.

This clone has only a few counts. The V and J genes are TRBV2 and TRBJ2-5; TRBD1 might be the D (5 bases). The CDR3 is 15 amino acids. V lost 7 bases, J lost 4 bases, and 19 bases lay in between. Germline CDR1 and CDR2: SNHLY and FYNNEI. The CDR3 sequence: CASTLNIGVGETQYF. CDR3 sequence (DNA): TGTGCCAGCACCCTAAATATAGGGGTTGGAGAGACCCAGTACTTC. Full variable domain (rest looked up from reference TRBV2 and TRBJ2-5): EPEVTQTPSHQVTQMGQEVILRCVPISNHLYFYWYRQILGQKVEFLVSFYNNEISEKSEIFDDQFSVERPDGSNFTLKIRSTKLEDSAMYFCASTLNIGVGETQYFGPGTRLLVL.